Described below is a single T cell receptor beta chain sequence and its context. CDR3 length: 14 amino acids. Trimming left V 2 bases short and J 1 base short, with 7 bases between. Germline V CDR1 and CDR2: SGHRS, YFSETQ. The record originates from a study of blood T cell repertoires in COVID-19. In the authors' workflow: Quantification of nucleated cells was approximated via reference gene primer amplification. Assay used: immunoSEQ multiplex PCR; TCRdb lists only in-frame clones, some missing. That table supplies the V and J calls and clone size; D and trimming were determined from the DNA. The data contain about 270,000 clones, more than 65% of them singletons.

Sequencing was carried out using peripheral blood. The chain couples TRBV5-1 to TRBJ1-3, with D possibly being TRBD1 (5 bases). The receptor was derived from a woman under 30 with acute or convalescent COVID-19. The CDR3 reads CASSLQASGNTIYF. The CDR3 DNA reads as TGCGCCAGCAGCTTACAGGCTTCTGGAAACACCATATATTTT.